This T cell receptor (beta chain) was identified in a study of molecular identifiers for immune sequencing clone quantification. With regard to this clonotype: Its antigen is undetermined. A much bigger clone sits one base away, suggesting this may be a read error.

Whole-study findings and limits: Under 1% of molecules in naive cells, but over 97% of effector molecules, belonged to clones above 20 RNA copies.

Listed TCR primers, together with previously described methods, were used for the bulk TCR libraries. TCRdb independently ran MiXCR on the PCR reads; one entry per CDR3 protein. The data show about half a million distinct CDR3 sequences, with roughly 25% seen just once and roughly 0.77% held by the top ten. The CDR3 sequence is 12 residues long. V lost 7 bases to trimming and J lost 6 bases, with 12 bases between them. CD8+CD4-CCR7+CD45RA+ cells were sorted as naive CD8 T cells. The TCR was taken from a human donor in good health. Some libraries in this study had Jurkat cell RNA spiked in. The chain carries TRBV12-3 or TRBV12-4 and TRBJ1-2; possible D gene TRBD1, 6 bases. Sequencing was done on a sample of naive CD8+ T cells from blood, with Jurkat cell RNA spiked in. Sample subset: FACS-sorted CD8+CD4-CCR7+CD45RA+ naive T cells. CDR3 amino acids: CASITGRDGYTF. CDR3 DNA: TGTGCCAGCATTACAGGGAGGGATGGCTACACCTTC.